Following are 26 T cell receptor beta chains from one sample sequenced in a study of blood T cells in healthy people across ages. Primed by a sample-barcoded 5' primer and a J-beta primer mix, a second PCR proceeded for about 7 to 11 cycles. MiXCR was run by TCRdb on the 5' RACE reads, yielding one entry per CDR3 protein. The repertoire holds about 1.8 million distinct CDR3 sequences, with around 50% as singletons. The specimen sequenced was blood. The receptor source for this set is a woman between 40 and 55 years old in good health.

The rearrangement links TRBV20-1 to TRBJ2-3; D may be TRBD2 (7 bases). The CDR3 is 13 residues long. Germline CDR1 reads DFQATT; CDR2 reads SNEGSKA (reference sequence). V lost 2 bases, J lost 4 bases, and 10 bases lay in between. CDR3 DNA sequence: TGCAGTGCTAGACGGGGGGCCTCAGATACGCAGTATTTT. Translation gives CSARRGASDTQYF.

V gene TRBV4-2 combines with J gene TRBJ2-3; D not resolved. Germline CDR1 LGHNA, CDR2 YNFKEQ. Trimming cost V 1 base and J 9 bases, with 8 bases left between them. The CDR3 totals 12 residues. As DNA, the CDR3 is TGTGCCAGCAGCCAAGCTAGTGAGACGCAGTATTTT. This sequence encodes CASSQASETQYF.

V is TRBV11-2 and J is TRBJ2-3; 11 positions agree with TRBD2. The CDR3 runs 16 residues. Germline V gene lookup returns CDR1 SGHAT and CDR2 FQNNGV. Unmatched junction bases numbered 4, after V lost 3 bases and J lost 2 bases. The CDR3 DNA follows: TGTGCCAGCAGCTTCTTACTAGCGGGGGACACAGATACGCAGTATTTT. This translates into CASSFLLAGDTDTQYF.

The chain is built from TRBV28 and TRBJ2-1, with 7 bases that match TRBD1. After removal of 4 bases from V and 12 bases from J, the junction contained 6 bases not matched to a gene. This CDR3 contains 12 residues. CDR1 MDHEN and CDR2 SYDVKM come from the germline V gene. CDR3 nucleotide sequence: TGTGCCAGCAGTTCGGGACAGCCGGGGCAGTTCTTC. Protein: CASSSGQPGQFF. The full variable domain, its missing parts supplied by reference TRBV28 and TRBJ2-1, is DVKVTQSSRYLVKRTGEKVFLECVQDMDHENMFWYRQDPGLGLRLIYFSYDVKMKEKGDIPEGYSVSREKKERFSLILESASTNQTSMYLCASSSGQPGQFFGPGTRLTVL.

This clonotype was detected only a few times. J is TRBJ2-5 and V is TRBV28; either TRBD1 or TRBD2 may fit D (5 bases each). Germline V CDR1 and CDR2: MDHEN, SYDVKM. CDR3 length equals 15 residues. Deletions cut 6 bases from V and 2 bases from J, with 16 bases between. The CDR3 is CASREGTVIQETQYF. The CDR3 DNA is TGTGCCAGCAGAGAGGGGACGGTGATACAAGAGACCCAGTACTTC.

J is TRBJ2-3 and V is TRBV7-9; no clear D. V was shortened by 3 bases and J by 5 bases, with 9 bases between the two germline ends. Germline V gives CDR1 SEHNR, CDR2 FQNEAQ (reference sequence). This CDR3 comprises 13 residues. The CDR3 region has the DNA TGTGCCAGCAGCTTCTACACCGAAGATACGCAGTATTTT. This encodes CASSFYTEDTQYF.

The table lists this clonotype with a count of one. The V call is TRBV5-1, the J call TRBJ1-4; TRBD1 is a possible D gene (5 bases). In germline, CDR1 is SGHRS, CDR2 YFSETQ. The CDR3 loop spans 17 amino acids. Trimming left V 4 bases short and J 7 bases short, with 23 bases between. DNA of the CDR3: TGCGCCAGCAGCATAGCCGCCGTGGGGGGTCCGGGTGAAAAACTGTTTTTT. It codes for CASSIAAVGGPGEKLFF.

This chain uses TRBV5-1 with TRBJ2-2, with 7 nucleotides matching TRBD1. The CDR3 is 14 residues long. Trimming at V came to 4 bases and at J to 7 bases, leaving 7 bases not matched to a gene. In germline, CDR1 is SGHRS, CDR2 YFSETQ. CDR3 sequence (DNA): TGCGCCAGCAGCCAGGGGGATCCTTTCGGGGAGCTGTTTTTT. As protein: CASSQGDPFGELFF.

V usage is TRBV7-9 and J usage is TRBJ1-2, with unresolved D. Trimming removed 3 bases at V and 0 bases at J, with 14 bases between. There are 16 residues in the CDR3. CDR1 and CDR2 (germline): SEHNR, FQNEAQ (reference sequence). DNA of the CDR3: TGTGCCAGCAGCTTGGAGGCCGGCAGCTCTAACTATGGCTACACCTTC. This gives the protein CASSLEAGSSNYGYTF.

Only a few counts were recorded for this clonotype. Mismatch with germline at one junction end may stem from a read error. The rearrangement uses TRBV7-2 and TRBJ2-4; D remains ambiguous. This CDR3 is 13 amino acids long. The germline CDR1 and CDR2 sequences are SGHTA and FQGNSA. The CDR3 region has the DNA TGTGCCTGCAGTCACGAGGTGGGGAACATTCAGTACTTC. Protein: CACSHEVGNIQYF.

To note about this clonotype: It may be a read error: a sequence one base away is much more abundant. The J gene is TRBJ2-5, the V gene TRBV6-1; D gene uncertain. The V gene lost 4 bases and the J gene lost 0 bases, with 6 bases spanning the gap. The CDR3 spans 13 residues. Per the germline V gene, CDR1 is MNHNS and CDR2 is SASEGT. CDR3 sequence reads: CASSVPYQETQYF. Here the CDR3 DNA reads TGTGCCAGCAGTGTCCCGTACCAAGAGACCCAGTACTTC.

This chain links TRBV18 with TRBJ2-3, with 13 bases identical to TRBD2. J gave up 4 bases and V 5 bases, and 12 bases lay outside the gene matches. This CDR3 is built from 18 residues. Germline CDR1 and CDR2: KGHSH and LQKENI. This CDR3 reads CASSTVPGLAGVADTQYF. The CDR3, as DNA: TGTGCCAGCTCAACCGTCCCTGGACTAGCGGGGGTCGCAGATACGCAGTATTTT.

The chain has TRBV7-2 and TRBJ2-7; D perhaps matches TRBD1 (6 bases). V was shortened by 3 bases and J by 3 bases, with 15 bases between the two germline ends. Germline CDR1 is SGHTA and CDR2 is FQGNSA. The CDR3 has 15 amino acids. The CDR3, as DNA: TGTGCCAGCAGCTTTCCGGAACAGGGTATCTACGAGCAGTACTTC. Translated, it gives CASSFPEQGIYEQYF.

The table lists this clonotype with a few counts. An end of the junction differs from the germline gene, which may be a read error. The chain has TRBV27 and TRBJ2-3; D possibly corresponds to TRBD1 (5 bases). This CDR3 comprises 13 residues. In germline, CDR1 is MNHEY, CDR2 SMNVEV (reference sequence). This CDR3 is CASSLTDTDTQYF. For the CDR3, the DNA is TGCGCCAGCAGCTTGACAGACACAGATACGCAGTATTTT.

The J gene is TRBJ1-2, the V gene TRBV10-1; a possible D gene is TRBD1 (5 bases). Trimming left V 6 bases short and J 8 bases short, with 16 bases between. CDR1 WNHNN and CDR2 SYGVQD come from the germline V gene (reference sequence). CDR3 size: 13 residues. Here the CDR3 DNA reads TGCGCCAGCAGACTCACCGGGACGGAAGGCTACACCTTC. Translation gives CASRLTGTEGYTF.

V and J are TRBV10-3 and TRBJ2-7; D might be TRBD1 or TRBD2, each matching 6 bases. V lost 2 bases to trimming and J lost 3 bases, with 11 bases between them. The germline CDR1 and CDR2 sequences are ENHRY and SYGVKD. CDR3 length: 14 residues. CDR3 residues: CAISEGGQYYEQYF. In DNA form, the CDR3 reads TGTGCCATCAGTGAGGGGGGGCAATACTACGAGCAGTACTTC.

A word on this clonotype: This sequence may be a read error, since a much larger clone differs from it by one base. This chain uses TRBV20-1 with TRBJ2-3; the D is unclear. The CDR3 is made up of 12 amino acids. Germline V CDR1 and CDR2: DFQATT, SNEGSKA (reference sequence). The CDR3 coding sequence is TGCAATGCTAGACCCGGTTGGGATACGCAGTATTTT. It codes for CNARPGWDTQYF.

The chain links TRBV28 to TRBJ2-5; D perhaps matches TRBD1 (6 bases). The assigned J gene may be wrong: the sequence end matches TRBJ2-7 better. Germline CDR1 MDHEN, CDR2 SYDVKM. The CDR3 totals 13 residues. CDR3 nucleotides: TGTGCCAGCAGTCCCTTAAGGGGGTACGAGCAGTACTTC. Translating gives CASSPLRGYEQYF.

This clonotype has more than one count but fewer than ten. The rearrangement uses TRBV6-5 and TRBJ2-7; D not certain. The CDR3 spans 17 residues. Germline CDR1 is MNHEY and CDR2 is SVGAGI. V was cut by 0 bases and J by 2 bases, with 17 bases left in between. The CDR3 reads CASSYSKVYCLTYEQYF. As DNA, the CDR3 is TGTGCCAGCAGTTACTCGAAAGTGTACTGTCTTACCTACGAGCAGTACTTC.

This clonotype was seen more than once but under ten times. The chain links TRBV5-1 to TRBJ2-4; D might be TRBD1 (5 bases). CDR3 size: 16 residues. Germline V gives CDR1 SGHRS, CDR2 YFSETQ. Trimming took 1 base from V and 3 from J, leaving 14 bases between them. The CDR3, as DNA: TGCGCCAGCAGCTTGAGGCAGGGTTCGGGCAAAAACATTCAGTACTTC. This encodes CASSLRQGSGKNIQYF. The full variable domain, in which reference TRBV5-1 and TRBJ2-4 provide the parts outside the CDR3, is KAGVTQTPRYLIKTRGQQVTLSCSPISGHRSVSWYQQTPGQGLQFLFEYFSETQRNKGNFPGRFSGRQFSNSRSEMNVSTLELGDSALYLCASSLRQGSGKNIQYFGAGTRLSVL.

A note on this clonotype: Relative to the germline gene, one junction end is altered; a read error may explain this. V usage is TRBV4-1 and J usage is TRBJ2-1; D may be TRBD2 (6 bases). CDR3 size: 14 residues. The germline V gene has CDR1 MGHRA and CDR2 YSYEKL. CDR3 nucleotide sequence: TGCGCCAGCAGCCAAGCGGAGGGCTACAATGGGCAGTTCTTC. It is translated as CASSQAEGYNGQFF.

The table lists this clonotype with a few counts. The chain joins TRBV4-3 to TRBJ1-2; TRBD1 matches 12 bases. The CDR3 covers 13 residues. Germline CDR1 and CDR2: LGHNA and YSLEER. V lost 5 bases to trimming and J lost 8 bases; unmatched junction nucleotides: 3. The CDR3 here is CASSWDRGQGYTF. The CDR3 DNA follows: TGCGCCAGCAGCTGGGACAGGGGGCAAGGCTACACCTTC.

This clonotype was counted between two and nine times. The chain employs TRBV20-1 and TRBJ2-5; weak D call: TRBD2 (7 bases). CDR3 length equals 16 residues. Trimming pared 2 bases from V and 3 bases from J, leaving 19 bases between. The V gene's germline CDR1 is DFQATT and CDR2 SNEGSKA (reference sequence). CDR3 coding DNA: TGCAGTGCTAGACGACCAGCGGGAAACAGGGAAGAGACCCAGTACTTC. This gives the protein CSARRPAGNREETQYF.

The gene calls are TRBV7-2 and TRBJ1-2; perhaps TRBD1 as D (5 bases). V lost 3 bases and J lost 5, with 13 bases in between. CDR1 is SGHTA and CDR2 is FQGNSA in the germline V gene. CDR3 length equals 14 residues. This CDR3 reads CASSFQGDIYGYTF. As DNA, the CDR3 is TGTGCCAGCAGCTTCCAGGGTGATATATATGGCTACACCTTC.

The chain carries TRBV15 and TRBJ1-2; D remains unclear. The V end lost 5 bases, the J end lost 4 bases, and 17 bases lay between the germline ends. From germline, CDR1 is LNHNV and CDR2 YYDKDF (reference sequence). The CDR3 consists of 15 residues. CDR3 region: CATSGLVEAFYGYTF. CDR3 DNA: TGTGCCACCAGCGGCCTGGTGGAGGCCTTCTATGGCTACACCTTC.

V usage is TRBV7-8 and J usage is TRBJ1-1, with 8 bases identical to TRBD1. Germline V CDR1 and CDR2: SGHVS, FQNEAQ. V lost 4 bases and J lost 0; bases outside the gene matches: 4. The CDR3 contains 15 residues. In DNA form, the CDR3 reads TGTGCCAGCAGCTCGACAGGGGTAATGAACACTGAAGCTTTCTTT. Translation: CASSSTGVMNTEAFF.